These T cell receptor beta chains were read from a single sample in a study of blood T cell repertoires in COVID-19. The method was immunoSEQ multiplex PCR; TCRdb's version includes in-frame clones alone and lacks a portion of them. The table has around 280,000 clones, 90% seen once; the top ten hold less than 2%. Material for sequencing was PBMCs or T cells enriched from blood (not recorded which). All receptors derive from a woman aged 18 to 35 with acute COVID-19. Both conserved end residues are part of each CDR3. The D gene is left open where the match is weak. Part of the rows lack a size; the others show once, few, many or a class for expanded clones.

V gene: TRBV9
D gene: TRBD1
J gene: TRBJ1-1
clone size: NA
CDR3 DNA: TGTGCCAGCAGTAGGACAGGGGGTCACACTGAAGCTTTCTTT
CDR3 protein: CASSRTGGHTEAFF

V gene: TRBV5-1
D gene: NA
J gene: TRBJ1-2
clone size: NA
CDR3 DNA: TGCGCCAGCAGCTTGTGGACAGACAGGAGCTATGGCTACACCTTC
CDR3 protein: CASSLWTDRSYGYTF

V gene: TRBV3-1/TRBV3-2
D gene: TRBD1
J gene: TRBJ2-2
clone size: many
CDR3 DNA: TGTGCCAGCAGCCAAGGATCCGGGACAGGGGCCGGGGAGCTGTTTTTT
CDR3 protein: CASSQGSGTGAGELFF

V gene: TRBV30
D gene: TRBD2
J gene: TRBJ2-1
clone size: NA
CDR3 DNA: TGTGCCTGGACCTATAGCGGGATGTTGGGCAATGAGCAGTTCTTC
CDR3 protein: CAWTYSGMLGNEQFF

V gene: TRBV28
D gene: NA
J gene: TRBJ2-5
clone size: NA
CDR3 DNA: TGTGCCAGCAGTTTTACGGGAGAGGATGGGACCCAGTACTTC
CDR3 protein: CASSFTGEDGTQYF

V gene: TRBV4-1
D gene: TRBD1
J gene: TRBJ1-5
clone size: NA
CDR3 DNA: TGCGCCAGCAGCCAAGTTTGGGACAGGGGGAGTCAGCCCCAGCATTTT
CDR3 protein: CASSQVWDRGSQPQHF

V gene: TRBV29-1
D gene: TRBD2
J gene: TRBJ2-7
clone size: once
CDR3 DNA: TGCAGTGGGGGGGAGGACTACGAGCAGTACTTC
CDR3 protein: CSGGEDYEQYF

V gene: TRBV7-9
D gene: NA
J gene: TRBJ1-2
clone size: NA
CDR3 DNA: TGTGCCAGCAGCTTAGGGACATCATCTAACTATGGCTACACCTTC
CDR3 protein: CASSLGTSSNYGYTF

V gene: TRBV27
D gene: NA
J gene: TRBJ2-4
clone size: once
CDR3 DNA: TGTGCCAGCAGTCCCGACAGTCTAGCCAAAAACATTCAGTACTTC
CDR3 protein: CASSPDSLAKNIQYF

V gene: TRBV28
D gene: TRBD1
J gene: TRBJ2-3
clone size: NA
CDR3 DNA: TGTGCCAGCAGGACAGGGCGCAGCACAGATACGCAGTATTTT
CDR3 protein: CASRTGRSTDTQYF

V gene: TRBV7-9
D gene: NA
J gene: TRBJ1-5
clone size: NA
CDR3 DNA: TGTGCCAGCAGCTTATCTGGGGGGGCGGGACAGCCCCAGCATTTT
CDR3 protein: CASSLSGGAGQPQHF

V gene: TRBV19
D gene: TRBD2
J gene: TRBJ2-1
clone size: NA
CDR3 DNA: TGTGCCAGTAGTTCCCTAGCGGGAGGGACCTACAATGAGCAGTTCTTC
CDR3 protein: CASSSLAGGTYNEQFF

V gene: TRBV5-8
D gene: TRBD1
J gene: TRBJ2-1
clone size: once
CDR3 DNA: TGTGCCAGCAGCCCCTGGACAGGGGGCAATGAGCAGTTCTTC
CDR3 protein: CASSPWTGGNEQFF

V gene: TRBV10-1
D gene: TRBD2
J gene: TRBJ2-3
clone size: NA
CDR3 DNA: TGCGCCAGCAGTACTACTAGCGGGAGTTTTTGGAACACAGATACGCAGTATTTT
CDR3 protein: CASSTTSGSFWNTDTQYF

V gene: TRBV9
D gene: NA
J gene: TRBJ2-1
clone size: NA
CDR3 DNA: TGTGCCAGCAGCGTCTCTATCGGGACCTACAATGAGCAGTTCTTC
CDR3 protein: CASSVSIGTYNEQFF

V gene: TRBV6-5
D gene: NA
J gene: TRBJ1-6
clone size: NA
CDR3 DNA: TGTGCCAGCAGTTACTTCGCAGGGAGGGCGGATTCACCCCTCCACTTT
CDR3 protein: CASSYFAGRADSPLHF

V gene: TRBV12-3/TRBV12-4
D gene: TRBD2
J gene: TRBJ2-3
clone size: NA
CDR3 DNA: TGTGCCAGCACGAGAGCGGGAGAGGGTACGCAGTATTTT
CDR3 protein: CASTRAGEGTQYF

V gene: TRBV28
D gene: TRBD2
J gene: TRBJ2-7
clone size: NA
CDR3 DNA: TGTGCCAGCAGTTTCGGGGGGGCCCCAGCCTACGAGCAGTACTTC
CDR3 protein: CASSFGGAPAYEQYF

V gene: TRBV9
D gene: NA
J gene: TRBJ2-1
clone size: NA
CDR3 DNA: TGTGCCAGCAGCGTAGGTCGAACTCTAAACAATGAGCAGTTCTTC
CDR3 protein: CASSVGRTLNNEQFF

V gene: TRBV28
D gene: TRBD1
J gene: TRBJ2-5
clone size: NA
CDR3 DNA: TGTGCCAGCAGTTTAAGGGGGACAGGGAAAGAGACCCAGTACTTC
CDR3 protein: CASSLRGTGKETQYF

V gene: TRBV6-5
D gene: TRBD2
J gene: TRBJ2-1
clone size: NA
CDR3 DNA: TGTGCCAGCAGTCTTCTAGCGGGCCCCTCCAATGAGCAGTTCTTC
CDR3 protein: CASSLLAGPSNEQFF

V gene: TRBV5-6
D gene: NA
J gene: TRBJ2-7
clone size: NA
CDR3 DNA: TGTGCCAGCAGCTTGTTTGACACCTACGAGCAGTACTTC
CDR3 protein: CASSLFDTYEQYF

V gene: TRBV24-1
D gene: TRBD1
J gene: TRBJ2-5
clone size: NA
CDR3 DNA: TGTGCCACCAGTGTGGGGACAGGGCATCGGGAGACCCAGTACTTC
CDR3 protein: CATSVGTGHRETQYF

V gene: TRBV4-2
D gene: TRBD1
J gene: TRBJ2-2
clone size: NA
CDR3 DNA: TGTGCCAGCAGCCAAGATGAGACAGGGGCCGGGGAGCTGTTTTTT
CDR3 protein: CASSQDETGAGELFF

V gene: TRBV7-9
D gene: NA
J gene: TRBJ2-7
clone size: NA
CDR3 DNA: TGTGCCAGCCCCAGTTTAGGGGACATAGCCGAGCAGTACTTC
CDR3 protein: CASPSLGDIAEQYF

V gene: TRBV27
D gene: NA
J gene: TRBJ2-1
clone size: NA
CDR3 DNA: TGTGCCAGCAGTTCGCTGAGGGTTGATGAGCAGTTCTTC
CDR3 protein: CASSSLRVDEQFF

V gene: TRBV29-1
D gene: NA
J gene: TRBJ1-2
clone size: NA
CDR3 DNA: TGCAGCGCTGACACAGGGTCCTATGGCTACACCTTC
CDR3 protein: CSADTGSYGYTF

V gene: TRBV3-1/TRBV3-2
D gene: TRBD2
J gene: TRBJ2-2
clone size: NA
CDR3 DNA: TGTGCCAGCAGCCCCACTAGCGGGAGGCCGGCCGGGGAGCTGTTTTTT
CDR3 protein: CASSPTSGRPAGELFF

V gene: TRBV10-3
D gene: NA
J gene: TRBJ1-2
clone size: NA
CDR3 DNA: TGTGCCATCAGTGTTGAGAACTATGGCTACACCTTC
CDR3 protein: CAISVENYGYTF

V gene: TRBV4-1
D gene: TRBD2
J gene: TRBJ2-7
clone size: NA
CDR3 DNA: TGCGCCAGCAGCCAAGGCGGGACTAGCGGGAGCCCCCACGAGCAGTACTTC
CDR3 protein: CASSQGGTSGSPHEQYF

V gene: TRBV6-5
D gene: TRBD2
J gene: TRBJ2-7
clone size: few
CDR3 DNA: TGTGCCGCTAGCGGGAGCCACGAGCAGTACTTC
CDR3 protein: CAASGSHEQYF

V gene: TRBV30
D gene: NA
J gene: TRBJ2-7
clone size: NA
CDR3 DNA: TGTGCCTGGAGTCGGGGCTACGAGCAGTACTTC
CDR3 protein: CAWSRGYEQYF

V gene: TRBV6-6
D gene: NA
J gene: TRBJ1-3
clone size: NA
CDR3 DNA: TGTGCCAGCCTAGGGGCAGCAGGCTCTGGAAACACCATATATTTT
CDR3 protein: CASLGAAGSGNTIYF

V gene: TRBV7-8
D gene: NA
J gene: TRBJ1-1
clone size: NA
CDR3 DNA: TGTGCCAGCAGCTTAATACAGGGGAACACTGAAGCTTTCTTT
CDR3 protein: CASSLIQGNTEAFF

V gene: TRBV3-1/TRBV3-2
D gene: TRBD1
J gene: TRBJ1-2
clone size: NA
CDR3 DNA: TGTGCCAGCAGCAAACTAGGGACAGGAAACTATGGCTACACCTTC
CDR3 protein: CASSKLGTGNYGYTF

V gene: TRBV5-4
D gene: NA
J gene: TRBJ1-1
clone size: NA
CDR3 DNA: TGTGCCAGCAGCTTGGGAGGGGGGGAGAACACTGAAGCTTTCTTT
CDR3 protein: CASSLGGGENTEAFF

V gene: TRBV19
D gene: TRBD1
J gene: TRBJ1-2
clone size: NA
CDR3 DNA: TGTGCCAGTAGGGACAGGATGAACTATGGCTACACCTTC
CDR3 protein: CASRDRMNYGYTF

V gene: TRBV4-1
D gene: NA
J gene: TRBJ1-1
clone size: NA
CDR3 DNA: TGCGCCAGCAGCCAAGATGGGAGGGCTGAAGCTTTCTTT
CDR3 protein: CASSQDGRAEAFF

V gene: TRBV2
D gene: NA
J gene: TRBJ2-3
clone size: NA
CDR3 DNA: TGTGCCAGCAGTGAGCGAGCTAGCACAGATACGCAGTATTTT
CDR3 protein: CASSERASTDTQYF

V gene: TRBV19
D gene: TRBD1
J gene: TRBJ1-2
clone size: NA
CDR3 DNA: TGTGCCAGTAGTATTGGGACAGCGCTTATTGGCTACACCTTC
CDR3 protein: CASSIGTALIGYTF

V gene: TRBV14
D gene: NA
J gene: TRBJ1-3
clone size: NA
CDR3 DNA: TGTGCCAGCAGCCAAGTTCGGGCGGGGCTCTACTCTGGAAACACCATATATTTT
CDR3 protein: CASSQVRAGLYSGNTIYF

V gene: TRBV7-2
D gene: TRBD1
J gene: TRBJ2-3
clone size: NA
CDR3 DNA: TGTGCCAGCAGCGTTTCAACACAGGGGGCTGCGGATACGCAGTATTTT
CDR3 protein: CASSVSTQGAADTQYF

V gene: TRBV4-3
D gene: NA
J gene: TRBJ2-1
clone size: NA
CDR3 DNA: TGCGCCAGCAGGGGAGTTTACAATGAGCAGTTCTTC
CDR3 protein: CASRGVYNEQFF

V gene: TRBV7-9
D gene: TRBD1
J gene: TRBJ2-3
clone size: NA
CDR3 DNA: TGTGCCAGCAGCTTAGATCGGACAGGGGGCCATACGCAGTATTTT
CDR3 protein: CASSLDRTGGHTQYF

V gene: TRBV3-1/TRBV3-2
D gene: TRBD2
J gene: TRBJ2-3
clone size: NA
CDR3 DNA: TGTGCCAGCAGCCAAGTGGTGGCTAGCGGGGGGGATACGCAGTATTTT
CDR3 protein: CASSQVVASGGDTQYF

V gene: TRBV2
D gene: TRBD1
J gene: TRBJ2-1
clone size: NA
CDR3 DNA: TGTGCCAGCATTGGACAGGGAAACAATGAGCAGTTCTTC
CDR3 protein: CASIGQGNNEQFF

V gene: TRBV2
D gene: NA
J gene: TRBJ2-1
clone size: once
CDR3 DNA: TGTGCCAGCAGTCAAATAGGGGGAAAGCCGGCGTTGCTCTTC
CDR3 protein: CASSQIGGKPALLF

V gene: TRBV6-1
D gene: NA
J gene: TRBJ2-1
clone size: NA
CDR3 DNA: TGTGCCAGCAGTGAAGATTATCGTGGGAGGCCATACAATGAGCAGTTCTTC
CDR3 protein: CASSEDYRGRPYNEQFF

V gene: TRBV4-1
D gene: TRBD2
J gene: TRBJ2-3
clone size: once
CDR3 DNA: TGCGCCAGCAGCCAAGATCGGGGCGGGAGGGTCGCAGATACGCAGTATTTT
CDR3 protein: CASSQDRGGRVADTQYF

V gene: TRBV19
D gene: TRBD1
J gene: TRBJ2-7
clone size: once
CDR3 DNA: TGTGCCAGTAGCACCGGGACAGGGACCTACGAGCAGTACTTC
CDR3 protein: CASSTGTGTYEQYF

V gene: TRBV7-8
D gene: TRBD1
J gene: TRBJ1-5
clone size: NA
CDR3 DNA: TGTGCCAGCAGCTTAAGACAGGGGGCGAACAATCAGCCCCAGCATTTT
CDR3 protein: CASSLRQGANNQPQHF

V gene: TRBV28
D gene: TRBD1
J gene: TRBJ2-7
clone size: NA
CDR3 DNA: TGTGCCAGCAAGCCCGGGACAGGGTCCTACGAGCAGTACTTC
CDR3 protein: CASKPGTGSYEQYF

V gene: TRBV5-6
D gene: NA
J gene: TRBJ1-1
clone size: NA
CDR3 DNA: TGTGCCAGCAGCAGGATAACAGGGTACACTGAAGCTTTCTTT
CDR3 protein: CASSRITGYTEAFF

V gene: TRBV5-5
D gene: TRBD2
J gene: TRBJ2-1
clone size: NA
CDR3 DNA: TGTGCCAGCAGCTTGGGTAGCGGGAACCACAATGAGCAGTTCTTC
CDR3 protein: CASSLGSGNHNEQFF

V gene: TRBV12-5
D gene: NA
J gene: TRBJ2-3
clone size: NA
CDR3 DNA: TGTGCTAGTGGTACATGGAGGGTCGGCACAGATACGCAGTATTTT
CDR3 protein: CASGTWRVGTDTQYF

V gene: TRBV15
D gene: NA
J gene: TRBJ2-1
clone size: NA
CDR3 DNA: TGTGCCACCAGCAGAGATCCCATACTTGCGCTTGAGCAGTTCTTC
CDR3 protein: CATSRDPILALEQFF

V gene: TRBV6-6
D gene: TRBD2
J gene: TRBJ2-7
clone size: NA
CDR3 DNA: TGTGCCAGCAGTTACCCTGCGGGAGGGCGTCTCGAGCAGTACTTC
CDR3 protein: CASSYPAGGRLEQYF